The 20 T cell receptor beta chains listed next were all sequenced from one sample in a study of T cells in Graves' hyperthyroidism and ophthalmopathy. The investigators amplified TCR beta CDR3 regions from RNA transcripts. Researchers ran a first-round RT-PCR on the TCR CDR3 using the HTBI primer set. TCRdb re-called the multiplex PCR reads with MiXCR, one entry per CDR3 protein. The data show over 500,000 distinct CDR3 sequences, with around 15% seen just once and about 15% held by the top ten. The sample comprised blood. These receptors were obtained from a woman between 40 and 50 years old with Graves' hyperthyroidism.

This clonotype has at least ten counts. The chain links TRBV20-1 to TRBJ1-1; a possible D gene is TRBD1 (5 bases). With 3 bases removed from V and 5 bases from J, the gap between germline ends came to 19 bases. Germline lookup yields CDR1 DFQATT and CDR2 SNEGSKA (reference sequence). This CDR3 is built from 15 residues. CDR3: CSASPGGYTRTEAFF. CDR3 DNA sequence: TGCAGTGCTAGTCCCGGGGGGTACACAAGGACTGAAGCTTTCTTT.

The rearrangement uses TRBV7-9 and TRBJ1-1, with 7 bases lining up with TRBD1. Trimming at V came to 0 bases and at J to 11 bases, leaving 12 bases not matched to a gene. CDR1 SEHNR and CDR2 FQNEAQ come from the germline V gene (reference sequence). The CDR3 is 15 amino acids. The CDR3 spells CASSLAGGTGEAAFF. Here the CDR3 DNA reads TGTGCCAGCAGCTTAGCGGGGGGAACAGGGGAGGCGGCTTTCTTT.

This clonotype was seen at least ten times. This rearrangement joins TRBV12-3 or TRBV12-4 to TRBJ1-2; D not certain. There are 11 residues in the CDR3. V gave up 6 bases and J gave up 7 bases, with 9 bases separating them. The DNA of the CDR3 is TGTGCCAGCAGACTTCTCGGTGGCTACACCTTC. It specifies CASRLLGGYTF.

In this sample, this clonotype turned up many times. This chain connects TRBV3-1 to TRBJ2-1; 7 nucleotides align to TRBD2. This CDR3 contains 13 residues. Germline V lookup: CDR1 LGHDT, CDR2 YNNKEL (reference sequence). The ends lost 4 bases at V and 9 bases at J; junction bases unmatched: 6. The DNA of the CDR3 is TGTGCCAGCAGCCGCGGACTAGTAGGTGAGCAGTTCTTC. It translates to CASSRGLVGEQFF.

This clonotype has ten or more counts. The chain carries TRBV28 and TRBJ1-3; the D is unclear. The germline V gene has CDR1 MDHEN and CDR2 SYDVKM. V gave up 5 bases and J gave up 2 bases, with 10 bases separating them. The CDR3 spans 14 residues. The CDR3 coding sequence is TGTGCCAGCAGTCCCGGTAGCCCTGGAAACACCATATATTTT. This codes for CASSPGSPGNTIYF.

This clonotype was observed many times. The rearrangement links TRBV18 to TRBJ2-1, with unresolved D. Germline CDR1 and CDR2: KGHSH and LQKENI. This CDR3 comprises 15 residues. Between the trimmed V and J ends, which lost 0 bases and 7 bases, there was a span of 13 bases. CDR3 nucleotides: TGTGCCAGCTCACCACCGGGCCGGTATGGGAATGAGCAGTTCTTC. Translating it yields CASSPPGRYGNEQFF.

This clonotype occurred many times. The V call is TRBV27, the J call TRBJ2-5, with TRBD1 matching 10 bases. Germline trimming cut 4 bases from V and 5 bases from J; bases unmatched to any gene: 7. CDR1 and CDR2 (germline): MNHEY, SMNVEV (reference sequence). This CDR3 has 15 residues. The CDR3 region has the DNA TGTGCCAGCAGTTCTGGACAGGGGGTTTGGGAGACCCAGTACTTC. Protein sequence: CASSSGQGVWETQYF.

This clonotype was observed many times. V and J are TRBV11-1 and TRBJ2-1; the match to TRBD2 covers 8 bases. Germline CDR1 SGHAT, CDR2 FQDESV (reference sequence). The CDR3 runs to 15 residues. V was clipped by 4 bases and J by 8 bases; unmatched bases: 10. For the CDR3, the DNA is TGTGCCAGCAGCTCAACTACGGGGGGGGAGGATGAGCAGTTCTTC. It codes for CASSSTTGGEDEQFF.

The chain carries TRBV5-1 and TRBJ2-2; 11 bases align to TRBD2. Germline CDR1 reads SGHRS; CDR2 reads YFSETQ. V lost 7 bases to trimming and J lost 1 base; unmatched junction nucleotides: 6. There are 16 residues in the CDR3. The CDR3 DNA is TGCGCCAGCGCCACTCTAGCGGGAGGGAACACCGGGGAGCTGTTTTTT. Amino acid sequence: CASATLAGGNTGELFF.

The V and J genes are TRBV5-1 and TRBJ2-3, with TRBD1 identical over 7 bases. This CDR3 contains 16 residues. Germline V lookup: CDR1 SGHRS, CDR2 YFSETQ. With V trimmed by 7 bases and J by 0 bases, 11 bases remained unmatched. The CDR3 bases are TGCGCCAGCGCAAGACAGGGCACACAGAGCACAGATACGCAGTATTTT. Translation gives CASARQGTQSTDTQYF.

The chain is built from TRBV27 and TRBJ1-1; D remains ambiguous. V was pared by 2 bases and J by 8 bases, with 12 bases between. Germline CDR1 and CDR2: MNHEY and SMNVEV (reference sequence). The length of the CDR3 is 13 residues. This CDR3 reads CASSLDPYGEAFF. The CDR3 nucleotides are TGTGCCAGCAGTTTAGACCCGTACGGGGAAGCTTTCTTT.

This clonotype came up a few times. This chain links TRBV6-1 with TRBJ2-7; 9 bases align to TRBD1. Looked up from germline, CDR1 is MNHNS and CDR2 is SASEGT. Trimming at V came to 5 bases and at J to 1 base, leaving 12 bases not matched to a gene. The CDR3 runs 17 residues. CDR3 amino acids: CASSYGIGTGNSYEQYF. The CDR3 coding sequence is TGTGCCAGCAGTTATGGAATCGGGACAGGGAATTCCTACGAGCAGTACTTC.

This clonotype was seen repeatedly, ten times or more. This chain links TRBV6-1 with TRBJ2-5, with 10 bases aligning to TRBD1. Trimming took 5 bases from V and 5 from J; bases not matched to a gene: 23. The CDR3 spans 20 residues. Per germline, CDR1 MNHNS and CDR2 SASEGT. The CDR3 reads CASSSLSRRDRQGAYETQYF. In nucleotides, the CDR3 is TGTGCCAGCAGTTCCCTTAGTCGTCGCGATCGACAGGGGGCTTACGAGACCCAGTACTTC.

This clonotype was found a few times. The chain couples TRBV4-1 to TRBJ2-7; 9 bases are shared with TRBD1. Germline loops: CDR1 MGHRA, CDR2 YSYEKL. The CDR3 loop spans 16 amino acids. V shed 3 bases and J 3 bases; nucleotides not matched to a gene: 9. In nucleotides, the CDR3 is TGCGCCAGCAGCCAGGAATTGACAGGGGGGGGCTACGAGCAGTACTTC. As protein: CASSQELTGGGYEQYF.

This clonotype occurred many times. V usage is TRBV13 and J usage is TRBJ1-1; D may be TRBD1 (5 bases). V gave up 5 bases and J gave up 7 bases, with 11 bases separating them. CDR1 is PRHDT, CDR2 FYEKMQ, per germline (reference sequence). The CDR3 consists of 12 residues. DNA of the CDR3: TGTGCCAGCAGCCAAACGGGGGTTGAAGCTTTCTTT. Translating it yields CASSQTGVEAFF. Together with reference TRBV13 and TRBJ1-1, the CDR3 gives the full variable domain: AAGVIQSPRHLIKEKRETATLKCYPIPRHDTVYWYQQGPGQDPQFLISFYEKMQSDKGSIPDRFSAQQFSDYHSELNMSSLELGDSALYFCASSQTGVEAFFGQGTRLTVV.

This clonotype was detected many times. The chain carries TRBV6-5 and TRBJ2-3; D is ambiguous. Deletions cut 0 bases from V and 2 bases from J, with 18 bases between. The CDR3 runs 18 residues. Germline lookup yields CDR1 MNHEY and CDR2 SVGAGI. The CDR3 nucleotides are TGTGCCAGCAGTTACTCCCAGCCGGGTTGGGCATCCACAGATACGCAGTATTTT. Protein sequence: CASSYSQPGWASTDTQYF.

The V call is TRBV5-1, the J call TRBJ1-3; 7 bases map to TRBD1. Germline trimming cut 3 bases from V and 0 bases from J; bases unmatched to any gene: 6. CDR3 length: 16 amino acids. CDR1 is SGHRS, CDR2 YFSETQ, per germline. CDR3 nucleotides: TGCGCCAGCAGCTACTCGACAGGGAACTCTGGAAACACCATATATTTT. Its protein product is CASSYSTGNSGNTIYF.

The chain joins TRBV28 to TRBJ2-4; D is unresolved. The V end lost 2 bases, the J end lost 0 bases, and 11 bases lay between the germline ends. Germline V gene lookup returns CDR1 MDHEN and CDR2 SYDVKM. The CDR3 consists of 16 residues. CDR3 sequence: CASSLGRNLAKNIQYF. The CDR3 region has the DNA TGTGCCAGCAGTTTAGGGCGGAACCTAGCCAAAAACATTCAGTACTTC.

This chain uses TRBV7-8 with TRBJ2-4; TRBD1 aligns across 9 bases. Germline CDR1 and CDR2: SGHVS and FQNEAQ. The CDR3 is made up of 18 amino acids. The J segment lost 11 bases and the V segment lost 5 bases, leaving 22 bases of the junction unmatched. The DNA for the CDR3 is TGTGCCAGCAGCCCTACCCCTTGGGGGGCGGACAGGGGACCTCTTCAGTACTTC. It specifies CASSPTPWGADRGPLQYF.

This chain joins TRBV20-1 and TRBJ1-4; D not resolved. This CDR3 region has 11 residues. Germline V CDR1 and CDR2: DFQATT, SNEGSKA (reference sequence). Trimming stripped 7 bases from V and 8 bases from J, with 11 bases between. The CDR3 DNA is TGCAGTGTGGATAGTCGAGAAAAACTGTTTTTT. Translated: CSVDSREKLFF.